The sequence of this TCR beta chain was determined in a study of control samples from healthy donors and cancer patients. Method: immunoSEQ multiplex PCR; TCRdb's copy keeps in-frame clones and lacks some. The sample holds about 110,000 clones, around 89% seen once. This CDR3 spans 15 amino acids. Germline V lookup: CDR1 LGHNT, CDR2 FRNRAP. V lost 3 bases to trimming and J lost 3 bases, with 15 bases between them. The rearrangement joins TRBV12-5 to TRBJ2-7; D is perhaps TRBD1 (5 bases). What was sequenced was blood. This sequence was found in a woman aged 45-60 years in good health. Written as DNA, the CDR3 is TGTGCTAGTGGTTTTCCCGACAGTTCTTACTACGAGCAGTACTTC. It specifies CASGFPDSSYYEQYF.